The 18 T cell receptor beta chains listed next were all sequenced from one sample in a study of blood T cell repertoires in COVID-19. Clones were read by immunoSEQ multiplex PCR, and TCRdb kept only the in-frame ones, dropping some. The sample has roughly 41,000 clones, roughly 84% seen once. The sample consisted of peripheral blood. The receptors were sampled from a man aged 60-69 years with COVID-19, enrolled during active disease.

The CDR3 here is CASSQDRVYGSYEQYF. The CDR3 nucleotides read TGTGCCAGCAGCCAAGATAGAGTGTACGGGTCCTACGAGCAGTACTTC. This rearrangement joins TRBV14 to TRBJ2-7; no clear D gene. Per the germline V gene, CDR1 is SGHDN and CDR2 is FVKESK. Trimming pared 0 bases from V and 1 base from J, leaving 13 bases between. The length of the CDR3 is 16 residues.

This rearrangement joins TRBV7-8 to TRBJ2-1; 14 bases match TRBD2. Trimming cost V 0 bases and J 14 bases; bases outside gene matches: 9. The CDR3 extends over 16 amino acids. Per germline, CDR1 SGHVS and CDR2 FQNEAQ. For the CDR3, the DNA is TGTGCCAGCAGCTTAGCCTCGGGACTAGCGGGAGTTGTCGAGTTCTTC. This gives the protein CASSLASGLAGVVEFF.

This chain joins TRBV2 and TRBJ1-1; TRBD1 matches at 8 bases. With 4 bases clipped from V and 1 base from J, the junction kept 2 bases outside the gene matches. The CDR3 is made up of 14 amino acids. Germline V lookup: CDR1 SNHLY, CDR2 FYNNEI. CDR3 DNA: TGTGCCAGCAGTGTAGACAGGGGGAACACTGAAGCTTTCTTT. The encoded protein is CASSVDRGNTEAFF.

The chain uses TRBV5-1 and TRBJ1-2; perhaps TRBD1 as D (5 bases). The CDR3 consists of 16 residues. Germline values: CDR1 SGHRS, CDR2 YFSETQ. V dropped 0 bases and J dropped 2 bases, with 14 bases sitting between them. The CDR3 is CASSLAGGTLNYGYTF. In DNA form, the CDR3 reads TGCGCCAGCAGCTTGGCGGGGGGAACTCTAAACTATGGCTACACCTTC.

This chain links TRBV18 with TRBJ2-1, with 12 positions matching TRBD2. With 4 bases clipped from V and 9 bases from J, the junction kept 7 bases outside the gene matches. This CDR3 has 15 residues. The V gene's germline CDR1 is KGHSH and CDR2 LQKENI. CDR3 sequence: CASSLTSGSHSEQFF. CDR3 DNA: TGTGCCAGCTCACTGACTAGCGGGAGTCACAGTGAGCAGTTCTTC.

This chain uses TRBV3-1 (or the pseudogene TRBV3-2) with TRBJ1-1; D is undetermined. The CDR3 extends over 14 amino acids. Germline V CDR1 and CDR2: LGHDT, YNNKEL (reference sequence). V was clipped by 1 base and J by 0 bases, with 6 bases between them. CDR3 sequence reads: CASSQVSVNTEAFF. CDR3 DNA: TGTGCCAGCAGCCAAGTGTCGGTGAACACTGAAGCTTTCTTT.

The chain joins TRBV19 to TRBJ1-4, with 8 bases fitting TRBD1. CDR1 is LNHDA, CDR2 SQIVND, per germline (reference sequence). The CDR3 has 15 amino acids. V was pared by 5 bases and J by 7 bases, with 9 bases of the junction left unmatched. The CDR3 protein is CASSGGQGGSEKLFF. Here the CDR3 DNA reads TGTGCCAGTAGTGGCGGACAGGGTGGAAGTGAAAAACTGTTTTTT.

A word on this clone: The same CDR3 arises from other DNA sequences in this sample as well. This chain uses TRBV6-5 with TRBJ2-5, with a tentative D call TRBD2 (6 bases). Trimming removed 6 bases from V and 5 bases from J, with 10 bases in between. The CDR3 is 12 amino acids. Germline CDR1 and CDR2: MNHEY and SVGAGI. The CDR3 coding sequence is TGTGCCAGCAGGAGAGCGGGCGAGACCCAGTACTTC. Protein sequence: CASRRAGETQYF.

V is TRBV7-6 and J is TRBJ2-5; no clear D. Trimming shortened V by 0 bases and J by 3 bases, and 5 bases separated the two germline ends. CDR3 length equals 13 residues. In germline, CDR1 is SGHVS, CDR2 FNYEAQ. This CDR3 reads CASSLAPKETQYF. DNA of the CDR3: TGTGCCAGCAGCTTAGCTCCCAAAGAGACCCAGTACTTC. The complete variable domain, with remaining parts taken from reference TRBV7-6 and TRBJ2-5, reads GAGVSQSPRYKVTKRGQDVALRCDPISGHVSLYWYRQALGQGPEFLTYFNYEAQQDKSGLPNDRFSAERPEGSISTLTIQRTEQRDSAMYRCASSLAPKETQYFGPGTRLLVL.

The gene calls are TRBV20-1 and TRBJ2-1; 9 nucleotides match TRBD1. The J segment lost 16 bases and the V segment lost 4 bases, leaving 5 bases of the junction unmatched. The germline gives CDR1 DFQATT, CDR2 SNEGSKA (reference sequence). The length of the CDR3 is 10 residues. The CDR3 spells CSAIRDRDFF. CDR3 bases: TGCAGTGCTATCCGGGACAGGGATTTCTTC.

This clone has more than one count but fewer than ten. The rearrangement joins TRBV28 to TRBJ2-3, with TRBD1 identical over 11 bases. Germline CDR1 is MDHEN and CDR2 is SYDVKM. The CDR3 totals 15 residues. V dropped 5 bases and J dropped 3; count of bases not matched to a gene: 4. The CDR3 nucleotides are TGTGCCAGCAGTCGTTGGGACAGGGGGACAGATACGCAGTATTTT. Protein product: CASSRWDRGTDTQYF.

A few counts support this clone. This chain uses TRBV5-4 with TRBJ1-3; 7 bases align to TRBD1. The J segment lost 2 bases and the V segment lost 4 bases, leaving 6 bases of the junction unmatched. The CDR3 consists of 15 residues. CDR1 and CDR2 from the germline V gene are SGHNT and YYREEE (reference sequence). The CDR3 region is CASSPDRQTGNTIYF. The CDR3, as DNA: TGTGCCAGCAGCCCGGACAGGCAAACTGGAAACACCATATATTTT.

The chain recombines TRBV7-9 with TRBJ1-2, with 7 bases lining up with TRBD1. Germline lookup yields CDR1 SEHNR and CDR2 FQNEAQ (reference sequence). Trimming cost V 1 base and J 1 base; bases outside gene matches: 3. This CDR3 comprises 15 residues. In DNA, the CDR3 is TGTGCCAGCAGCTTAGGACAGGGAGTTAACTATGGCTACACCTTC. This sequence encodes CASSLGQGVNYGYTF.

The chain is built from TRBV12-3 or TRBV12-4 and TRBJ1-5; no firm D call. This CDR3 has 12 amino acids. Trimming took off 6 bases at V and 3 bases at J, with 6 bases between the two ends. CDR3: CASRADNQPQHF. In DNA, the CDR3 is TGTGCCAGCAGGGCTGACAATCAGCCCCAGCATTTT.

This clone was detected a few times. The rearrangement joins TRBV2 to TRBJ1-6, with D perhaps matching TRBD1 (5 bases). The length of the CDR3 is 15 residues. Germline lookup yields CDR1 SNHLY and CDR2 FYNNEI. V lost 6 bases and J lost 8, with 17 bases in between. The CDR3: CASRAFGGGDSPLHF. CDR3 bases: TGTGCCAGCAGGGCGTTTGGGGGAGGGGATTCACCCCTCCACTTT.

In the case of this clone: A junction end diverges from the germline sequence, so it may reflect a read error. The chain carries TRBV28 and TRBJ1-1, with TRBD1 identical over 7 bases. CDR1 is MDHEN and CDR2 is SYDVKM in the germline V gene. The CDR3 contains 14 residues. CDR3 loop: CASSTHAGTVFRGF. The CDR3 DNA is TGTGCCAGCAGTACGCACGCCGGGACAGTTTTTCGTGGATTT.

This chain uses TRBV25-1 with TRBJ2-7, with 7 bases lining up with TRBD1. This CDR3 has 13 residues. Looked up from germline, CDR1 is MGHDK and CDR2 is SYGVNS. After removal of 6 bases from V and 4 bases from J, the junction contained 6 bases not matched to a gene. In nucleotides, the CDR3 is TGTGCCAGCAGGAGGACAGGCGCGTACGAGCAGTACTTC. Amino acid sequence: CASRRTGAYEQYF.

The chain uses TRBV7-8 and TRBJ1-3, with D perhaps matching TRBD1 (5 bases). Trimming took off 5 bases at V and 0 bases at J, with 14 bases between the two ends. Germline values: CDR1 SGHVS, CDR2 FQNEAQ. This CDR3 is 16 amino acids long. CDR3 sequence reads: CASSGEGITSGNTIYF. CDR3 in DNA: TGTGCCAGCAGCGGGGAGGGGATTACCTCTGGAAACACCATATATTTT.